This T cell receptor (beta chain) was identified in a study of cytomegalovirus exposure and HLA in healthy donors (dated by TCRdb to the late 2010s). For the study in its entirety: According to an earlier analysis of 450 to 650 of the donors, about 179 million T cells yielded some 120 million unique TCR beta sequences and 276 Gb of sequence data. An early release covering more than 500 HLA-typed donors comprised approximately 290 gigabases of sequencing data and 65 million to 100 million unique TCR sequences. The genetic ancestry cluster associated with self-reported Caucasian donors included roughly 84% of the roughly 400 genotyped donors. The study aimed to test whether signatures of past pathogen exposure could be identified by cataloging public T cell receptors. The study profiled the T cell repertoires of 666 subjects by immunosequencing and related them to cytomegalovirus serostatus. A separate validation cohort of roughly 110 different subjects was used in addition to the roughly 700-subject first cohort. High-throughput TCR immunosequencing, statistical association of individual TCRs with disease status, and machine learning were combined to predict cytomegalovirus infection status. In a later analysis, previously published TCR beta repertoires from 550 to 750 donors were re-analyzed and high-resolution HLA genotyping was added so that TCR occurrence patterns could be studied. The later analysis used no new phenotypic data to find candidate immune exposures, relying instead on TCR beta sequences and their occurrence across donors. An earlier analysis of around 580 of the donors used high-throughput TCR beta sequencing to judge whether each TCR beta V gene segment behaved as functional or pseudogenic. Donor age, sex, ethnicity and CMV serostatus were collected together with the repertoire data. A later genetic analysis took genome-wide SNP genotypes for about 65% of the roughly 670 donors and used that subset as a discovery cohort. Every discovery cohort repertoire had been produced on one sequencing platform. HLA typing included class I and class II loci at four-digit resolution. The number of typed donors differed by locus: about 629-630 for A, B, C, DRB1 and DQB1; some 540 for DQA1; 606 for DPA1; and about 450 for DPB1. Five DR-DQ haplotypes were handled as single units for association and clustering, since linkage in the cohort was strong. Among about 400 genotyped donors of the cohort, an average of around 220,000 unique TCR beta nucleotide sequences was sequenced per donor, of which about 19% were non-productive. What the research found in general, with its limitations: In an earlier analysis of 587 of the donors, most TCR beta V segments were observed in productive rearrangements about 87% or about 30% of the time, broadly matching IMGT annotations. The cohort was sequenced for TCR beta chains only, and without alpha or paired-chain data the features that could be detected were limited. Presence/absence analyses assumed roughly uniform sequencing depth across donors, an assumption that may not hold. Because the 87-base-pair reads could not distinguish some IMGT-functional V segments, including TRBV6-2 and TRBV6-3, those segments were excluded. Most TCR sequences were seen in very few donors, while some public TCRs were found in many individuals. Because HLA typing was unavailable for some donors at each locus, only the typed subset was used in association tests. In vitro tests confirmed that a few of the cytomegalovirus-associated TCR beta chains recognize cytomegalovirus antigens. According to a later analysis, TCR association rates differed among HLA loci, with DRB1 alleles showing the most associated TCRs and HLA-C alleles showing the fewest. When HLA alleles, especially DR and DQ, strongly co-occurred, TCR associations were difficult to assign to individual alleles. An association between a missense DCLRE1C variant and V-gene and J-gene trimming of TCR beta chains was found in a later genetic analysis and replicated in an independent cohort. A later analysis associated about 18,000 TCR beta sequences with specific HLA alleles at a false discovery rate of 0.05. Linkage disequilibrium might explain the correlated functional status among segregating V segments, but an unknown experimental factor could not be excluded. In a later analysis, several top co-occurrence clusters were reported to appear linked to parvovirus B19, influenza, CMV and Epstein-Barr virus. In the study, 150 to 200 TCR beta chains were listed as associated with cytomegalovirus. Most CMV-associated TCR beta chains appeared to be HLA-restricted in a later analysis, and the HLA associations seemed to be driven largely by CMV exposure. In a later analysis, HLA-associated TCR beta chains showed more clonal expansion and lower generation probabilities than non-associated chains that were equally common. CMV serostatus was the only immune exposure information available for the cohort. Because counts were too low, seventeen rarely observed V segments, including chromosome 9 orphons, were excluded from the earlier analysis of around 590 of the donors. According to a later genetic analysis, donors in an Asian-associated ancestry cluster had fewer N-insertions in productive TCRs than the approximately 610-donor mean. The sequencing pipeline was judged likely to have produced a cluster of highly shared sequence variants as a technical artifact. In both the original and validation cohorts, the classifier was reported to diagnose cytomegalovirus status with high specificity and sensitivity. According to the authors, the approach could potentially be generalized to other disease states and immunological phenotypes. A further reported finding was that TCR beta sequences accurately predicted the HLA-A and HLA-B alleles for most subjects in the first cohort.

Libraries were built with the immunoSEQ multiplex PCR assay. A mixture of 60 forward primers for TCR Vbeta segments and 13 reverse primers for TCR Jbeta segments was used in the multiplex PCR. Amplification of the CDR3 region of rearranged TCR beta genes was performed with a multiplex PCR assay on genomic DNA. Amplified TCR beta libraries were sequenced as 87-base-pair reads on the Illumina HiSeq System. From the authors' description of their analysis: Across the 600 to 700 repertoires, a later analysis counted 78 million or so unique TCR beta chains, roughly 11 million of which were shared by at least two donors. Raw reads were error-corrected and collapsed into unique sequences with a nearest-neighbor algorithm that merged closely related sequences to remove PCR and sequencing errors. To assign V, D and J gene segments, CDR3 sequences were aligned to IMGT reference sequences. For a sequence to be retained, a match of at least six nucleotides was required to both a V gene segment and a J gene segment. Rearrangements were classified as productive when the CDR3 lacked stop codons and remained in frame with V and J, and all other rearrangements were classified as non-productive. CDR3 was defined according to IMGT convention as the region running from the second conserved V-encoded cysteine to the conserved J-encoded phenylalanine. The earlier analysis of 587 of the donors excluded any sequence lacking an unambiguous match to a single V gene segment. In an earlier analysis of some 590 of the donors, a V segment was called functional when productive rearrangements were above 56.7%, and segregating when the standard deviation between donors exceeded 5%. A statistical classification framework was built to diagnose cytomegalovirus status from the catalog of TCR beta chain sequences. V and J gene assignment, in a later analysis, came from comparing TCR nucleotide sequences with IMGT/GENE-DB human TR gene sequences. Using the TCRdist pipeline, a later analysis assigned CDR3 sequences along with most-parsimonious VDJ recombination scenarios. In a later analysis, every TCR beta chain was defined by the combination of its CDR3 amino acid sequence and its V-gene family, and reads without a unique V-gene family were dropped. A later analysis removed 500 to 600 highly shared, low-generation-probability nucleotide sequences to deal with suspected cross-contamination and a sequencing artifact. In a later analysis, a clonal expansion index for each public chain was calculated from normalized within-repertoire ranks of inferred template counts. In a later analysis, generation probabilities were computed with a VDJ recombination model fitted to out-of-frame rearrangements, and the resulting probabilities were checked against IGoR. In a later analysis, hypergeometric tests were used to score TCR-TCR, TCR-HLA and TCR-CMV co-occurrence, with a repertoire-size bias correction applied to TCR pairs. False discovery rates were estimated in a later analysis by permuting HLA or CMV assignments 20 times. In a later analysis, co-occurring TCRs were grouped using DBSCAN, and TCRdist sequence similarity was added for clustering within HLA-allele-positive subsets. Repertoires with fewer than 30,000 or more than 120,000 public chains, plus five repertoires with anomalous nucleotide sharing, were excluded from co-occurrence clustering. TCRdb's version of the immuneACCESS table is confined to in-frame rearrangements and falls short of the full clone set. An unresolved V gene accounts for under half of the shortfall where checked; the remainder is of unknown origin. That table furnishes V, J and clone size, whereas the DNA furnished D and trimming. The sample yields 100,000 to 120,000 clones; around four fifths were counted once. The top ten clones comprise over 7.5% of the sample.

Notes on this clone: What this receptor recognizes is not known. There are no base qualities to consult, and no much larger clone falls within one base.

From its cysteine to its phenylalanine, the CDR3 spans 13 amino acids. The sequence is cut down to CDR3 DNA, 39 bases in frame from base 1. V drops 6 bases and J drops 6 bases, leaving 13 bases in between. CDR1 SNHLY and CDR2 FYNNEI are derived from the germline V gene. In total, approximately 700 healthy bone marrow donors made up the cohort. At the time of sampling, all cohort members were nominally healthy, though unrecorded immune exposures were likely present. The donor was CMV seropositive and belonged to the group of 250 to 300 seropositive cohort members. Each donor provided a peripheral blood sample, and peripheral blood mononuclear cells were used for TCR beta sequencing. Genomic DNA was extracted from the blood cell samples with the Qiagen DNeasy Blood Extraction Kit.

Input material: PBMCs. The rearranged segments are TRBV2 and TRBJ2-3, with a tentative D gene TRBD2 over 6 matching bases. The clonotype comes from a woman aged 40 to 49 in good health and CMV-seropositive. Here is the DNA: TGTGCCAGCAGCGCCGGGGGAGCGGATACGCAGTATTTT. Its product reads: CASSAGGADTQYF.